A selection of T cell receptor beta chains follows, all from one sample in a study of blood T cell repertoires in COVID-19. Produced via immunoSEQ multiplex PCR; TCRdb's table is partial and in-frame only. The repertoire includes 200,000 to 250,000 clones, more than 70% of them detected once, and 5.5% to 6.5% sits in the top ten. The specimen was peripheral blood. The receptors were gathered from a woman older than 75 with COVID-19, enrolled during active disease. The CDR3 runs from the conserved cysteine through the conserved F or W. The order of the fields is clone size, D gene, J gene, CDR3 length, V gene, CDR3 DNA, CDR3 protein. A D gene is named only where the DNA matches it firmly. Clone size is shown for a subset of rows, as once, few, many or a class of expanded clone.

clone_size: NA
d_call: TRBD1
j_call: TRBJ2-4
cdr3_length: 18
v_call: TRBV10-1
cdr3_nt: TGCGCCAGCAGTGAGTCGGTGACAGGGGCCGTAGCCAAAAACATTCAGTACTTC
cdr3_aa: CASSESVTGAVAKNIQYF

clone_size: NA
d_call: TRBD1
j_call: TRBJ1-2
cdr3_length: 14
v_call: TRBV6-6
cdr3_nt: TGTGCCACCTCAACAGGGGACAATAACTATGGCTACACCTTC
cdr3_aa: CATSTGDNNYGYTF

clone_size: NA
d_call: NA
j_call: TRBJ1-3
cdr3_length: 14
v_call: TRBV6-5
cdr3_nt: TGTGCCAGCACCTCAGGGATTCCGGGAAACACCATATATTTT
cdr3_aa: CASTSGIPGNTIYF

clone_size: once
d_call: TRBD1
j_call: TRBJ2-7
cdr3_length: 15
v_call: TRBV28
cdr3_nt: TGTGCCAGCACCTCCCTAGGGACAGGGACGTACGAGCAGTACTTC
cdr3_aa: CASTSLGTGTYEQYF

clone_size: NA
d_call: NA
j_call: TRBJ1-4
cdr3_length: 15
v_call: TRBV19
cdr3_nt: TGTGCCAGTAGCGATCGACAGAATATCGGTGAAAAACTGTTTTTT
cdr3_aa: CASSDRQNIGEKLFF

clone_size: NA
d_call: NA
j_call: TRBJ1-4
cdr3_length: 14
v_call: TRBV18
cdr3_nt: TGTGCCAGCTCACTCTCAGGGTCCGATGAAAAACTGTTTTTT
cdr3_aa: CASSLSGSDEKLFF

clone_size: NA
d_call: NA
j_call: TRBJ2-1
cdr3_length: 11
v_call: TRBV11-2
cdr3_nt: TGTGCCAGCAGCCCCCTCCGTGAGCAGTTCTTC
cdr3_aa: CASSPLREQFF

clone_size: NA
d_call: NA
j_call: TRBJ1-6
cdr3_length: 14
v_call: TRBV27
cdr3_nt: TGTGCCAGCAGTTTAGACAGGTATAATTCACCCCTCCACTTT
cdr3_aa: CASSLDRYNSPLHF

clone_size: NA
d_call: TRBD2
j_call: TRBJ2-2
cdr3_length: 15
v_call: TRBV3-1/TRBV3-2
cdr3_nt: TGTGCCAGCAGCTCCGGGGGGGCCGACACCGGGGAGCTGTTTTTT
cdr3_aa: CASSSGGADTGELFF

clone_size: NA
d_call: TRBD1
j_call: TRBJ1-2
cdr3_length: 17
v_call: TRBV28
cdr3_nt: TGTGCCAGCAGTCCACCGGGACAGGGAATTAGGTCTTATGGCTACACCTTC
cdr3_aa: CASSPPGQGIRSYGYTF

clone_size: NA
d_call: TRBD1
j_call: TRBJ2-1
cdr3_length: 17
v_call: TRBV24-1
cdr3_nt: TGTGCCACCAGTGATGATCGGACAGGGGGCCCCTACAATGAGCAGTTCTTC
cdr3_aa: CATSDDRTGGPYNEQFF

clone_size: NA
d_call: TRBD1
j_call: TRBJ1-1
cdr3_length: 15
v_call: TRBV5-4
cdr3_nt: TGTGCCAGCAGCTTGCCCGGACAGGCCGCCTCTGAAGCTTTCTTT
cdr3_aa: CASSLPGQAASEAFF

clone_size: few
d_call: NA
j_call: TRBJ2-5
cdr3_length: 16
v_call: TRBV25-1
cdr3_nt: TGTGCCAGCAGTCCCCAGGGGGCGGGGGGGCGAGAGACCCAGTACTTC
cdr3_aa: CASSPQGAGGRETQYF

clone_size: NA
d_call: NA
j_call: TRBJ1-5
cdr3_length: 19
v_call: TRBV6-2/TRBV6-3
cdr3_nt: TGTGCCAGCAGTTACCGAAAGCAGGGCCCCCTTTATGGCAATCAGCCCCAGCATTTT
cdr3_aa: CASSYRKQGPLYGNQPQHF

clone_size: NA
d_call: TRBD1
j_call: TRBJ2-5
cdr3_length: 15
v_call: TRBV23-1
cdr3_nt: TGCGCCAGCAGTCAATCAGACAGGGTTGAAGAGACCCAGTACTTC
cdr3_aa: CASSQSDRVEETQYF